A single sample is the source of the 15 T cell receptor beta chains below, sequenced in a study of blood T cell repertoires in COVID-19. The table came from immunoSEQ multiplex PCR; TCRdb's copy has only in-frame clones and leaves some out. The sample has roughly 150,000 clones, around four fifths seen once. Sequenced: peripheral blood. These TCRs come from a woman of 80 years or more with COVID-19, enrolled during active disease.

The chain combines TRBV5-1 with TRBJ2-5; maybe TRBD1 (5 bases). CDR3 length: 12 residues. Germline V CDR1 and CDR2: SGHRS, YFSETQ. The V gene lost 7 bases and the J gene lost 4 bases, with 11 bases spanning the gap. In DNA, the CDR3 is TGCGCCAGCGCCGGGCAGGGAGAGACCCAGTACTTC. The encoded protein is CASAGQGETQYF.

The chain links TRBV9 to TRBJ2-4, with 10 positions matching TRBD1. The length of the CDR3 is 15 residues. Germline V gene sequence: CDR1 SGDLS, CDR2 YYNGEE. The junction had 2 bases not matched to a gene; V was cut back by 3 bases and J by 2 bases. CDR3 protein: CASSGQGAPKNIQYF. The CDR3 nucleotides are TGTGCCAGCAGCGGACAGGGGGCACCCAAAAACATTCAGTACTTC. Together with reference TRBV9 and TRBJ2-4, the CDR3 gives the full variable domain: DSGVTQTPKHLITATGQRVTLRCSPRSGDLSVYWYQQSLDQGLQFLIQYYNGEERAKGNILERFSAQQFPDLHSELNLSSLELGDSALYFCASSGQGAPKNIQYFGAGTRLSVL.

The chain uses TRBV18 and TRBJ1-4; D is undetermined. Germline assignment: CDR1 KGHSH and CDR2 LQKENI. This CDR3 region has 13 residues. Trimming removed 4 bases from V and 5 bases from J, with 8 bases in between. The CDR3 is CASSRRENEKLFF. DNA of the CDR3: TGTGCCAGCTCACGCCGGGAAAATGAAAAACTGTTTTTT.

Only a few counts were recorded for this clone. The chain's CDR3 is CASSSRGTGELFF. CDR3 bases: TGCGCCAGCAGTAGCAGGGGTACCGGGGAGCTGTTTTTT. This chain uses TRBV10-1 with TRBJ2-2; D is possibly TRBD1 (6 bases). Germline CDR1 and CDR2: WNHNN and SYGVQD (reference sequence). CDR3 length: 13 amino acids. With 5 bases removed from V and 5 bases from J, the gap between germline ends came to 9 bases.

V and J are TRBV3-1 (or the pseudogene TRBV3-2) and TRBJ1-6; D gene unclear. Germline V CDR1 and CDR2: LGHDT, YNNKEL (reference sequence). V lost 6 bases to trimming and J lost 7 bases, with 19 bases between them. The CDR3 consists of 16 residues. The CDR3 DNA sequence: TGTGCCAGCAGGTATATCCGGGATAAATCAAATTCACCCCTCCACTTT. Amino acid sequence: CASRYIRDKSNSPLHF.

The rearrangement joins TRBV7-8 to TRBJ1-6; 7 bases agree with TRBD1. V lost 1 base to trimming and J lost 9 bases; unmatched junction nucleotides: 9. Per the germline V gene, CDR1 is SGHVS and CDR2 is FQNEAQ. The CDR3 runs to 16 residues. The DNA for the CDR3 is TGTGCCAGCAGCTTAGGGGGACAGAGCCTGCCTTCACCCCTCCACTTT. As protein: CASSLGGQSLPSPLHF.

The genes are TRBV2 and TRBJ2-3; 8 nucleotides align to TRBD1. There are 15 residues in the CDR3. Germline lookup yields CDR1 SNHLY and CDR2 FYNNEI. Trimming cost V 11 bases and J 9 bases; bases outside gene matches: 19. The CDR3 region is CASHWQGAVRRTQYF. The DNA for the CDR3 is TGTGCCTCTCACTGGCAGGGGGCTGTAAGGCGGACGCAGTATTTT.

In its sample, this clone was seen a few times. The gene calls are TRBV5-4 and TRBJ1-2; TRBD1 agrees at 8 bases. After removal of 4 bases from V and 4 bases from J, the junction contained 6 bases not matched to a gene. The CDR3 contains 14 residues. The germline gives CDR1 SGHNT, CDR2 YYREEE (reference sequence). The CDR3: CASSVDRAGYGYTF. CDR3 coding DNA: TGTGCCAGCAGCGTGGACAGGGCGGGCTATGGCTACACCTTC.

The chain is built from TRBV19 and TRBJ2-3, with TRBD2 matching 7 bases. CDR1 is LNHDA, CDR2 SQIVND, per germline (reference sequence). CDR3 length: 14 residues. V trimming: 5 bases; J trimming: 0 bases; junction bases outside the gene matches: 2. CDR3 region: CASSLRESTDTQYF. The CDR3 DNA reads TGTGCCAGTAGTTTGCGGGAGAGCACAGATACGCAGTATTTT.

This clone was found once. V usage is TRBV19 and J usage is TRBJ2-3, with a weak D call TRBD2 (6 bases). Trimming left V 6 bases short and J 3 bases short, with 13 bases between. The CDR3 totals 14 residues. In germline, CDR1 is LNHDA, CDR2 SQIVND (reference sequence). The CDR3 is CASRDYGETDTQYF. CDR3 bases: TGTGCCAGTAGGGACTACGGGGAAACAGATACGCAGTATTTT.

The table lists this clone with a count of one. V usage is TRBV15 and J usage is TRBJ2-1; 8 bases are a match to TRBD2. With V trimmed by 5 bases and J by 2 bases, 8 bases remained unmatched. The CDR3 extends over 16 amino acids. Per germline, CDR1 LNHNV and CDR2 YYDKDF (reference sequence). Written as DNA, the CDR3 is TGTGCCACCAGCCGGGGAGCGGGAGTAACCTACAATGAGCAGTTCTTC. Residues: CATSRGAGVTYNEQFF.

This clone was counted a single time. The chain has TRBV7-3 and TRBJ1-2; TRBD1 matches 7 bases. This CDR3 comprises 13 residues. With 3 bases clipped from V and 8 bases from J, the junction kept 6 bases outside the gene matches. CDR1 is SGHTA and CDR2 is FQGTGA in the germline V gene. The CDR3 loop is CASSFDRESGYTF. Written as DNA, the CDR3 is TGTGCCAGCAGCTTCGACAGGGAGTCCGGCTACACCTTC.

The V and J genes are TRBV5-1 and TRBJ2-3, with 13 bases that match TRBD2. Germline V gives CDR1 SGHRS, CDR2 YFSETQ. V gave up 0 bases and J gave up 1 base; unmatched junction bases: 5. This CDR3 comprises 18 residues. The CDR3 DNA is TGCGCCAGCAGCTTGGGGACTAGCGGGAGCATGGGCACAGATACGCAGTATTTT. Its protein is CASSLGTSGSMGTDTQYF.

The CDR3 coding sequence is TGTGCCAGCAGCCAAGATTCGCGCAGGGGGAACACTGAAGCTTTCTTT. Translated, it gives CASSQDSRRGNTEAFF. The chain combines TRBV14 with TRBJ1-1; D possibly corresponds to TRBD1 (6 bases). V was clipped by 0 bases and J by 1 base, with 12 bases between them. This CDR3 has 16 amino acids. Germline loops: CDR1 SGHDN, CDR2 FVKESK. Based on the CDR3 plus reference TRBV14 and TRBJ1-1, the full variable domain is EAGVTQFPSHSVIEKGQTVTLRCDPISGHDNLYWYRRVMGKEIKFLLHFVKESKQDESGMPNNRFLAERTGGTYSTLKVQPAELEDSGVYFCASSQDSRRGNTEAFFGQGTRLTVV.

The chain employs TRBV19 and TRBJ2-7, with TRBD2 as a possible D gene (5 bases). CDR3 size: 16 residues. Trimming removed 3 bases from V and 3 bases from J, with 18 bases in between. Germline lookup yields CDR1 LNHDA and CDR2 SQIVND (reference sequence). CDR3 sequence reads: CASSMSVGKKGYEQYF. The CDR3 DNA is TGTGCCAGTAGTATGAGTGTCGGGAAAAAGGGCTACGAGCAGTACTTC.